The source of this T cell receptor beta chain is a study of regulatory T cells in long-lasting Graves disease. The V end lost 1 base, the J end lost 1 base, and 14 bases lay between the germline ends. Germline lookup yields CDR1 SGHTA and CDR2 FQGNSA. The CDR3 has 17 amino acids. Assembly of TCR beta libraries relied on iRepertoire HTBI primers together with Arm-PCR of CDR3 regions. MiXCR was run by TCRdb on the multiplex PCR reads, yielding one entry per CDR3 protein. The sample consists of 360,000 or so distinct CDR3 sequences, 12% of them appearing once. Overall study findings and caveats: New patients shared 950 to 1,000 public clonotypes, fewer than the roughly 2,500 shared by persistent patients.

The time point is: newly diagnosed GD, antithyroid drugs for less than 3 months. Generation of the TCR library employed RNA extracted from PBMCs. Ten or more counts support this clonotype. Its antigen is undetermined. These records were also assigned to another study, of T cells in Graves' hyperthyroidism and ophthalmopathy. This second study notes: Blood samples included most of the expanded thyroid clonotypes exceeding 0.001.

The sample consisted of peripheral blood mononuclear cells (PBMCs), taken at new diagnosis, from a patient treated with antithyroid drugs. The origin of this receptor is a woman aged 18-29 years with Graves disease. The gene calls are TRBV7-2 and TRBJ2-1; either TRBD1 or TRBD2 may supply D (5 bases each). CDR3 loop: CASSLGMDWGSYNEQFF. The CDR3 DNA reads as TGTGCCAGCAGCTTAGGTATGGACTGGGGGTCCTACAATGAGCAGTTCTTC.